This T cell receptor (beta chain) was retrieved from a study of blood T cell repertoires in COVID-19. The repertoire was sequenced with immunoSEQ multiplex PCR; TCRdb's copy has only in-frame clones and lacks some. The sample contains around 120,000 clones, 90% of which appear only once. The CDR3 is made up of 12 amino acids. Germline V gives CDR1 SGHAT, CDR2 FQNNGV. The J segment lost 6 bases and the V segment lost 5 bases, leaving 2 bases of the junction unmatched. The TCR originated in a woman in her fifties or sixties with COVID-19, enrolled during active disease. What was sequenced was peripheral blood. The genes are TRBV11-2 and TRBJ2-7, with 9 bases aligning to TRBD1. The CDR3 sequence is CASSPDRGEQYF. CDR3 sequence (DNA): TGTGCCAGCAGCCCGGACAGGGGCGAGCAGTACTTC.